These 24 T cell receptor beta chains share one sample of origin, sequenced in a study of Ad26.COV2.S vaccination and SARS-CoV-2 variants. Assay: immunoSEQ multiplex PCR; the TCRdb copy retains only in-frame clones and omits some. In the table there are 350,000 to 500,000 clones, 80% to 95% of which are singletons. Treatment specified: 15 to 20 received Ad26.COV2.S at low or high dose, single or two shots; roughly 5 received placebo; per-sample allocation not given. Specimen acquisition occurred on day 63 following the initial vaccine or placebo injection. The material was peripheral blood, obtained in a trial of Ad26.COV2.S vaccine versus placebo. These receptors were obtained from a person aged 18 to 59 who received the Ad26.COV2.S COVID-19 vaccine or a placebo.

The chain joins TRBV5-5 to TRBJ2-7; 10 bases map to TRBD2. The V gene's germline CDR1 is SGHKS and CDR2 YYEKEE (reference sequence). The trim removed 4 bases at V and 0 bases at J, leaving 4 bases unmatched. The CDR3 has 15 residues. The CDR3 DNA is TGTGCCAGCAGCGGACTAGCGGCTAACTCCTACGAGCAGTACTTC. Translation gives CASSGLAANSYEQYF.

The chain carries TRBV27 and TRBJ2-3; D gene ambiguous. In germline, CDR1 is MNHEY, CDR2 SMNVEV (reference sequence). The CDR3 has 15 amino acids. Trimming removed 3 bases at V and 0 bases at J, with 10 bases between. CDR3 sequence reads: CASSFSRVSTDTQYF. In DNA form, the CDR3 reads TGTGCCAGCAGTTTTTCCCGGGTTAGCACAGATACGCAGTATTTT.

The chain is built from TRBV28 and TRBJ1-2, with D unresolved. Germline CDR1 reads MDHEN; CDR2 reads SYDVKM. CDR3 length: 14 residues. Trimming cost V 2 bases and J 4 bases, with 11 bases left between them. Written as DNA, the CDR3 is TGTGCCAGCAGTTTAAATCAGGAGCTCTATGGCTACACCTTC. It yields the protein CASSLNQELYGYTF.

This rearrangement joins TRBV7-9 to TRBJ2-3, with 8 positions matching TRBD2. There are 15 residues in the CDR3. Per the germline V gene, CDR1 is SEHNR and CDR2 is FQNEAQ (reference sequence). V shed 5 bases, J shed 4 bases, and the junction held 8 bases outside the gene matches. The CDR3 is CASSPREGHADTQYF. The CDR3 nucleotides read TGTGCCAGCAGCCCCCGGGAGGGCCATGCAGATACGCAGTATTTT.

The chain links TRBV28 to TRBJ1-5; D gene ambiguous. This CDR3 spans 13 amino acids. The V end lost 4 bases, the J end lost 9 bases, and 13 bases lay between the germline ends. CDR1 MDHEN and CDR2 SYDVKM come from the germline V gene. The CDR3 sequence is CASSSPHPGPQHF. In nucleotides, the CDR3 is TGTGCCAGCAGTTCCCCCCATCCTGGGCCCCAGCATTTT.

J is TRBJ1-4 and V is TRBV28; a possible D gene is TRBD1 (5 bases). Per germline, CDR1 MDHEN and CDR2 SYDVKM. This CDR3 has 14 amino acids. V shed 4 bases and J shed 8 bases, with 14 bases lying between them. The CDR3 is CASSSPQGGEKLFF. The CDR3, as DNA: TGTGCCAGCAGTTCCCCCCAGGGTGGAGAAAAACTGTTTTTT.

The V and J genes are TRBV4-1 and TRBJ2-2, with D possibly matching TRBD1 (5 bases). Germline V gene lookup returns CDR1 MGHRA and CDR2 YSYEKL. This CDR3 has 16 amino acids. V lost 2 bases to trimming and J lost 3 bases, with 13 bases between them. CDR3 bases: TGCGCCAGCAGCCAATTTGCGGACATCGACACCGGGGAGCTGTTTTTT. Its translation: CASSQFADIDTGELFF.

For this clone: The junction departs from the called germline gene at one end, perhaps through a read error. The chain is built from TRBV2 and TRBJ1-1; D remains ambiguous. The CDR3 length is 12 residues. Germline CDR1 and CDR2: SNHLY and FYNNEI. Here the CDR3 DNA reads TGTGCCAGCAGTGAAGACAACCTGTGCCCCGTCTTT. Residues: CASSEDNLCPVF.

The chain recombines TRBV5-8 with TRBJ2-1; 10 bases are a match to TRBD1. CDR1 is SGHTS, CDR2 YDEGEE, per germline. The CDR3 has 15 residues. Germline trimming cut 5 bases from V and 2 bases from J; bases unmatched to any gene: 4. CDR3 nucleotide sequence: TGTGCCAGCAGGAAAGGGACAGGGGCCTACAATGAGCAGTTCTTC. This codes for CASRKGTGAYNEQFF.

The rearrangement links TRBV4-3 to TRBJ2-7; the D is unclear. V lost 1 base, J lost 0 bases, and 10 bases lay in between. The CDR3 sequence is 15 residues long. Germline V gene sequence: CDR1 LGHNA, CDR2 YSLEER. In DNA form, the CDR3 reads TGCGCCAGCAGCCAAGTGGTTCGGAGCTCCTACGAGCAGTACTTC. Protein sequence: CASSQVVRSSYEQYF.

V is TRBV12-5 and J is TRBJ2-7; TRBD1 agrees at 9 bases. Germline-derived CDR1 and CDR2 are LGHNT and FRNRAP. The CDR3 is 14 residues long. J gave up 6 bases and V 2 bases, and 5 bases lay outside the gene matches. The CDR3 nucleotides are TGTGCTAGTGGTTTGAAGGGACAGGGATCCGAGCAGTACTTC. Encoded protein: CASGLKGQGSEQYF.

This chain joins TRBV11-2 and TRBJ2-3; D call uncertain. The CDR3 loop spans 13 amino acids. Per the germline V gene, CDR1 is SGHAT and CDR2 is FQNNGV. The germline V and J ends were trimmed by 5 bases and 2 bases, with 8 bases remaining between them. DNA for the CDR3: TGTGCCAGCAGCCCGGAATACACAGATACGCAGTATTTT. It codes for CASSPEYTDTQYF. Looking up the rest from reference TRBV11-2 and TRBJ2-3 gives the full variable domain: EAGVAQSPRYKIIEKRQSVAFWCNPISGHATLYWYQQILGQGPKLLIQFQNNGVVDDSQLPKDRFSAERLKGVDSTLKIQPAKLEDSAVYLCASSPEYTDTQYFGPGTRLTVL.

This chain links TRBV30 with TRBJ1-3; possibly TRBD1 for D (5 bases). Germline values: CDR1 GTSNPN, CDR2 SVGIG (reference sequence). Trimming shortened V by 0 bases and J by 4 bases, and 7 bases separated the two germline ends. There are 13 residues in the CDR3. The CDR3 DNA is TGTGCCTGGAGTGTAGGGGCCGGAAACACCATATATTTT. Translated: CAWSVGAGNTIYF.

The rearrangement joins TRBV10-3 to TRBJ1-1; 7 nucleotides agree with TRBD1. The CDR3 consists of 17 residues. Per the germline V gene, CDR1 is ENHRY and CDR2 is SYGVKD. The V segment lost 2 bases and the J segment 5 bases; nucleotides outside the gene matches: 14. CDR3 protein: CAISEGTRQGWYTEAFF. The CDR3 coding sequence is TGTGCCATCAGTGAGGGAACCAGACAGGGTTGGTATACTGAAGCTTTCTTT.

The V call is TRBV21-1, the J call TRBJ2-3; the DNA was not compared with TRBD1, the D call given in the table. TRBV21-1 is a listed pseudogene. The CDR3 sequence is 16 residues long. CDR3 loop: CASSLRGQSTPYTQYF. In DNA form, the CDR3 reads TGTGCCAGCAGCCTAAGGGGCCAATCAACCCCTTATACGCAGTATTTT.

The chain uses TRBV18 and TRBJ2-5; 10 bases line up with TRBD2. The V segment lost 1 base and the J segment 2 bases; nucleotides outside the gene matches: 7. The CDR3 is 17 residues long. Germline values: CDR1 KGHSH, CDR2 LQKENI. CDR3 sequence (DNA): TGTGCCAGCTCACCACTTCTAGCGGGAGAGGTGCAAGAGACCCAGTACTTC. This gives the protein CASSPLLAGEVQETQYF.

CDR3: CASSQGPGRSNQPQHF. The CDR3, as DNA: TGTGCCAGCAGCCAAGGACCTGGGCGGAGCAATCAGCCCCAGCATTTT. The V and J genes are TRBV4-2 and TRBJ1-5, with unresolved D. This CDR3 spans 16 amino acids. Germline loops: CDR1 LGHNA, CDR2 YNFKEQ. V shed 1 base and J shed 1 base, with 11 bases lying between them.

The rearrangement links TRBV9 to TRBJ2-2, with TRBD2 as a possible D gene (5 bases). Trimming took 4 bases from V and 4 from J, leaving 11 bases between them. The CDR3 runs to 14 residues. Per germline, CDR1 SGDLS and CDR2 YYNGEE. The CDR3 is CASSPRALTGELFF. Here the CDR3 DNA reads TGTGCCAGCAGCCCGAGGGCGCTCACCGGGGAGCTGTTTTTT. The variable domain in full, with the rest retrieved from reference TRBV9 and TRBJ2-2, is DSGVTQTPKHLITATGQRVTLRCSPRSGDLSVYWYQQSLDQGLQFLIQYYNGEERAKGNILERFSAQQFPDLHSELNLSSLELGDSALYFCASSPRALTGELFFGEGSRLTVL.

The rearrangement joins TRBV3-1 (or the pseudogene TRBV3-2) to TRBJ1-2; 9 bases agree with TRBD1. This CDR3 is 15 amino acids long. V gave up 5 bases and J gave up 5 bases; unmatched junction bases: 9. Germline V gene sequence: CDR1 LGHDT, CDR2 YNNKEL (reference sequence). CDR3 protein: CASSDAGTGSYGYTF. The CDR3 DNA reads as TGTGCCAGCAGCGATGCCGGGACAGGGTCGTATGGCTACACCTTC.

V and J are TRBV5-8 and TRBJ2-2; D is unresolved. Per the germline V gene, CDR1 is SGHTS and CDR2 is YDEGEE. The germline V and J ends were trimmed by 0 bases and 4 bases, with 7 bases remaining between them. The CDR3 runs 14 residues. CDR3 in amino acids: CASSLAFVTGELFF. The CDR3 coding sequence is TGTGCCAGCAGCTTGGCCTTCGTCACCGGGGAGCTGTTTTTT.

The V call is TRBV7-2, the J call TRBJ2-1; 11 bases match TRBD2. This CDR3 has 17 amino acids. V shed 1 base, J shed 3 bases, and the junction held 5 bases outside the gene matches. Germline lookup yields CDR1 SGHTA and CDR2 FQGNSA. This CDR3 reads CASSLVLAGDHYNEQFF. The CDR3 nucleotides read TGTGCCAGCAGCTTAGTACTAGCGGGAGACCACTACAATGAGCAGTTCTTC.

The chain employs TRBV6-5 and TRBJ2-7; 9 nucleotides match TRBD1. V was pared by 0 bases and J by 7 bases, with 4 bases of the junction left unmatched. The CDR3 contains 14 residues. CDR1 and CDR2 (germline): MNHEY, SVGAGI. CDR3 nucleotide sequence: TGTGCCAGCAGTTACTCGACAGGGGGAAGGGAGCAGTACTTC. Its translation: CASSYSTGGREQYF.

The V gene is TRBV19, the J gene TRBJ2-5, with D possibly TRBD2 on 6 matching bases. Germline lookup yields CDR1 LNHDA and CDR2 SQIVND (reference sequence). The CDR3 totals 12 residues. V dropped 6 bases and J dropped 4 bases, with 9 bases sitting between them. CDR3 residues: CASRQAGETQYF. CDR3 nucleotides: TGTGCCAGTAGACAAGCGGGAGAGACCCAGTACTTC.

J is TRBJ1-1 and V is TRBV6-2 or TRBV6-3; D is perhaps TRBD1 (5 bases). Trimming shortened V by 4 bases and J by 7 bases, and 7 bases separated the two germline ends. The CDR3 extends over 11 amino acids. Looked up from germline, CDR1 is MNHEY and CDR2 is SVGEGT. The chain's CDR3 is CASSWTREAFF. CDR3 DNA: TGTGCCAGCAGTTGGACACGTGAAGCTTTCTTT.